This T cell receptor beta chain was retrieved from a study of OX40 agonist ivuxolimab in advanced cancers. Study in general: Averaging 60 years in age, with a range of about 20 to 90, the cohort was 65% to 90% male.

Profiled with immunoSEQ multiplex PCR; TCRdb holds only in-frame clones, not every one. The sample lists 50,000 to 75,000 clones, 87% occurring once. CDR3 length: 14 amino acids. Germline V gene sequence: CDR1 MNHNS, CDR2 SASEGT. Trimming stripped 8 bases from V and 3 bases from J, with 17 bases between. Broader study findings: CD8+ T cells showed, on average, more clonal expansion than CD4+ cells.

In regard to this clone: The antigen is not known.

Material: CD4+ or CD8+ T cells sorted from blood, obtained in a trial of the OX40 agonist ivuxolimab. The receptor was isolated from an adult with an advanced solid tumor such as melanoma, head and neck, liver or kidney cancer. The gene calls are TRBV6-1 and TRBJ2-7; D unresolved. The CDR3 coding sequence is TGTGCCAGCCTTCCCGGAACAGCGAGCTACGAGCAGTACTTC. Residues: CASLPGTASYEQYF.